This TCR beta chain was obtained from a study of blood T cell repertoires in COVID-19. In the study overall: Acute and convalescent COVID-19 samples came from the United States, Italy and Spain. T cells, B-cell-depleted T cells, or PBMCs supplied cDNA or gDNA.

Authors' analysis steps: Estimation of nucleated cell counts was performed using reference gene primer amplification. Sequencing was performed with immunoSEQ multiplex PCR; in TCRdb, only in-frame clones are kept and a portion is missing. That table gives V, J and clone size, and the DNA gave D and trimming. Of more than 100,000 clones listed, 75% to 85% were seen once; the top ten hold about 4%. The CDR3 has 10 residues. Trimming left V 2 bases short and J 11 bases short, with 6 bases between. Germline CDR1 reads SEHNR; CDR2 reads FQNEAQ (reference sequence). Sequenced input: peripheral blood. This clonotype was sampled from an elderly woman with acute or convalescent COVID-19. This chain joins TRBV7-9 and TRBJ1-1, with D unresolved. CDR3 coding DNA: TGTGCCAGCAGCTTATCACTTGCTTTCTTT. Its translation is CASSLSLAFF.